The 14 T cell receptor beta chains listed next were all sequenced from one sample in a study of T cell repertoires in cytomegalovirus infection. Each CDR3 protein is one row after TCRdb ran MiXCR on the reads. The table records around 740,000 distinct CDR3 sequences, less than 40% of them present only once. Sequenced sample: PBMCs. These receptors all stem from a human donor in good health (CMV status not recorded). Some clones in this sample may be carry-over from other donors' samples.

The CDR3 is CASSFLQGVGEKLFF. The CDR3 bases are TGCGCCAGCAGCTTCCTACAGGGGGTCGGTGAAAAACTGTTTTTT. The chain recombines TRBV5-1 with TRBJ1-4; 8 positions agree with TRBD1. The V gene's germline CDR1 is SGHRS and CDR2 YFSETQ. The length of the CDR3 is 15 residues. J gave up 7 bases and V 2 bases, and 7 bases lay outside the gene matches.

With respect to this clonotype: One base away lies a much larger clone, so this may be a sequencing read error. Lacking the conserved final phenylalanine or tryptophan, this CDR3 likely reflects a read error. DNA of the CDR3: TGTGCCAGCAGCCCCAGGGGGCCAATAGTAATTCAGTACTGC. The encoded protein is CASSPRGPIVIQYC. The rearrangement links TRBV7-2 to TRBJ2-4; 8 bases align to TRBD1. The V gene end was trimmed by 5 bases and the J gene end by 10 bases; junction bases not matched to a gene: 10. The CDR3 consists of 14 residues. Germline loops: CDR1 SGHTA, CDR2 FQGNSA.

This clonotype was detected many times. This rearrangement joins TRBV2 to TRBJ1-6; 9 bases align to TRBD1. This CDR3 spans 17 amino acids. J lost 2 bases, V lost 4 bases, and 6 bases had no gene match. The germline CDR1 and CDR2 sequences are SNHLY and FYNNEI. The DNA of the CDR3 is TGTGCCAGCAGTGGGGCCGGGACAGGGACCTATAATTCACCCCTCCACTTT. This codes for CASSGAGTGTYNSPLHF.

This clonotype was recorded many times. The V and J genes are TRBV28 and TRBJ1-1; 7 positions agree with TRBD1. CDR3 length equals 14 residues. V lost 2 bases, J lost 5 bases, and 5 bases stayed unmatched. Germline V gene lookup returns CDR1 MDHEN and CDR2 SYDVKM. CDR3 DNA sequence: TGTGCCAGCAGTTTACTAGGGGGCGGTACTGAAGCTTTCTTT. Translation gives CASSLLGGGTEAFF.

The rearrangement uses TRBV28 and TRBJ2-7; perhaps TRBD1 as D (5 bases). V lost 6 bases, J lost 6 bases, and 18 bases lay in between. Germline V gene data show CDR1 as MDHEN and CDR2 as SYDVKM. The CDR3 runs to 14 residues. The CDR3, as DNA: TGTGCCAGCAGGGTAGCCAGGGAAGGCGGCGAGCAGTACTTC. It specifies CASRVAREGGEQYF.

The V and J genes are TRBV6-1 and TRBJ2-6, with a weak D call TRBD1 (5 bases). The length of the CDR3 is 15 residues. Trimming pared 2 bases from V and 0 bases from J, leaving 5 bases between. Germline lookup yields CDR1 MNHNS and CDR2 SASEGT. The CDR3 bases are TGTGCCAGCAGTGAACAGGGCTCTGGGGCCAACGTCCTGACTTTC. Translating gives CASSEQGSGANVLTF.

The genes are TRBV24-1 and TRBJ1-5; 8 nucleotides align to TRBD1. This CDR3 comprises 15 residues. Germline V CDR1 and CDR2: KGHDR, SFDVKD. Trimming removed 5 bases from V and 2 bases from J; junction bases left unmatched: 4. The CDR3 here is CATSAQGARNQPQHF. The CDR3 DNA follows: TGTGCCACCAGTGCTCAGGGGGCACGCAATCAGCCCCAGCATTTT.

The V and J genes are TRBV29-1 and TRBJ2-1; 8 nucleotides align to TRBD2. The V gene end was trimmed by 7 bases and the J gene end by 4 bases; junction bases not matched to a gene: 9. The CDR3 runs to 14 residues. Germline V gene lookup returns CDR1 SQVTM and CDR2 ANQGSEA. The CDR3 region is CSADSGTRYNEQFF. CDR3 nucleotide sequence: TGCAGCGCTGACTCCGGGACTAGATACAATGAGCAGTTCTTC.

The chain carries TRBV6-1 and TRBJ1-2; D gene uncertain. Per the germline V gene, CDR1 is MNHNS and CDR2 is SASEGT. Trimming stripped 1 base from V and 4 bases from J, with 4 bases between. The CDR3 runs 12 residues. The CDR3: CASSEGTYGYTF. For the CDR3, the DNA is TGTGCCAGCAGTGAAGGCACCTATGGCTACACCTTC.

V gene TRBV29-1 combines with J gene TRBJ2-7; D may correspond to TRBD1 or TRBD2 (5 bases each). Germline CDR1 SQVTM, CDR2 ANQGSEA. The CDR3 spans 13 residues. Trimming cost V 4 bases and J 5 bases, with 15 bases left between them. The chain's CDR3 is CSVGFWGIDEQYF. CDR3 bases: TGCAGCGTTGGATTCTGGGGGATCGACGAGCAGTACTTC.

This clonotype has more than one count but fewer than ten. This chain connects TRBV7-8 to TRBJ2-5, with 7 bases that match TRBD2. Losses at the gene ends were 3 bases for V and 5 bases for J; bases not matched to a gene: 9. The CDR3 has 15 amino acids. Germline V CDR1 and CDR2: SGHVS, FQNEAQ. Here the CDR3 DNA reads TGTGCCAGCAGCTTCCGACTAGCCCGAGAGGAGACCCAGTACTTC. Translating gives CASSFRLAREETQYF.

This clonotype was observed a few times. The V call is TRBV28, the J call TRBJ1-2; D is possibly TRBD1 (6 bases). Germline V lookup: CDR1 MDHEN, CDR2 SYDVKM. CDR3 length equals 13 residues. The ends were cut back, 5 bases at V and 8 bases at J, with 15 bases in the middle. CDR3 DNA: TGTGCCAGCAGTCTCCTAGGGGGTGAGGGCTACACCTTC. This translates into CASSLLGGEGYTF.

This clonotype was picked up one time. This sequence joins TRBV5-1 and TRBJ2-7, with D possibly matching TRBD2 (6 bases). Germline assignment: CDR1 SGHRS and CDR2 YFSETQ. V lost 4 bases and J lost 4, with 18 bases in between. This CDR3 region has 15 residues. CDR3 sequence (DNA): TGCGCCAGCAGCAAGAATTCCGGGAGAGGGTACGAGCAGTACTTC. Translation gives CASSKNSGRGYEQYF.

The V and J genes are TRBV7-2 and TRBJ2-3; D may be TRBD2 (6 bases). The V and J ends lost 2 bases and 5 bases respectively, with 11 bases between them. The length of the CDR3 is 14 residues. Germline V gives CDR1 SGHTA, CDR2 FQGNSA. Here the CDR3 reads CASSLRDFLDTQYF. The CDR3 bases are TGTGCCAGCAGCTTACGGGACTTTCTAGATACGCAGTATTTT.